This T cell receptor (beta chain) was retrieved from a study of blood T cell repertoires in COVID-19. CDR1 MNHEY and CDR2 SVGAGI come from the germline V gene. The CDR3 spans 14 residues. Trimming at V came to 7 bases and at J to 5 bases, leaving 5 bases not matched to a gene. Original data processing: Amplification from reference gene primers served as the basis for estimated nucleated cell counts. Assay used: immunoSEQ multiplex PCR; TCRdb lists only in-frame clones, some missing. That table gives V, J and clone size, and the DNA gave D and trimming. The data show roughly 190,000 clones, 88% seen once.

Sequenced input: peripheral blood. The chain is built from TRBV6-5 and TRBJ2-5; 12 nucleotides align to TRBD2. The clonotype comes from a woman aged 40 to 55 who had recovered from COVID-19. The CDR3 coding sequence is TGTGCCAGCAACCGACTAGCGGGAGAGGAGACCCAGTACTTC. This encodes CASNRLAGEETQYF.